Many counts were recorded for the clone carrying this TCR beta chain. Using a J-beta primer mix together with a sample-barcoded 5' primer, a second PCR was run for roughly 6 to 12 cycles. TCRdb ran MiXCR on the 5' RACE reads and lists one entry per CDR3 protein. The sample yields roughly 560,000 distinct CDR3 sequences, about 24% seen once. This sample was taken from a study of blood T cells in healthy people across ages. This CDR3 comprises 13 residues. Germline V gene data show CDR1 as MNHEY and CDR2 as SVGEGT. These records were also assigned to another study, of T cells of mothers and their children. That investigation notes: No clones detected were persistent microchimeric T cell clones.

This clonotype was obtained from a boy aged 10-17 years in good health. Sequencing used blood. The chain couples TRBV6-2 or TRBV6-3 to TRBJ2-5; no definite D call. The J call is uncertain, as TRBJ2-7 better fits the DNA end. The CDR3 spells CASSAEMDYEQYF. The CDR3 region has the DNA TGTGCCAGCAGTGCCGAGATGGACTACGAGCAGTACTTC.